A single sample gave rise to the 25 T cell receptor beta chains below, sequenced in a study of blood T cell repertoires in COVID-19. Using immunoSEQ multiplex PCR, the repertoire was profiled, and TCRdb retains in-frame clones only, with some absent. The sample lists about 120,000 clones; 80% to 90% were seen once. Sequenced sample: peripheral blood. These receptors came from a woman aged 50 to 60 with acute or convalescent COVID-19.

The chain combines TRBV28 with TRBJ2-7; D not resolved. The V gene's germline CDR1 is MDHEN and CDR2 SYDVKM. There are 12 residues in the CDR3. Between the trimmed V and J ends, which lost 2 bases and 2 bases, there was a span of 4 bases. DNA for the CDR3: TGTGCCAGCAGTTTACAGACCTACGAGCAGTACTTC. Protein product: CASSLQTYEQYF.

The CDR3 reads CASSDPSGGEYNEQFF. The CDR3 bases are TGCGCCAGCAGCGATCCTAGCGGGGGGGAATACAATGAGCAGTTCTTC. The V gene is TRBV5-1, the J gene TRBJ2-1; 12 nucleotides align to TRBD2. CDR3 length: 16 residues. Germline assignment: CDR1 SGHRS and CDR2 YFSETQ. The trim removed 4 bases at V and 4 bases at J, leaving 6 bases unmatched.

J is TRBJ2-7 and V is TRBV5-4, with 8 bases identical to TRBD1. CDR1 and CDR2 (germline): SGHNT, YYREEE (reference sequence). The CDR3 is made up of 15 amino acids. V trimming: 3 bases; J trimming: 4 bases; junction bases outside the gene matches: 9. The CDR3 DNA reads as TGTGCCAGCAGCTCCCCGACAGGGGACCCATACGAGCAGTACTTC. Encoded protein: CASSSPTGDPYEQYF.

This CDR3 is CASSLRTGAYGYTF. CDR3 DNA: TGTGCCAGCAGTCTACGGACAGGTGCCTATGGCTACACCTTC. The J gene is TRBJ1-2, the V gene TRBV27, with 7 nucleotides matching TRBD1. V was clipped by 5 bases and J by 4 bases; unmatched bases: 7. This CDR3 spans 14 amino acids. Germline CDR1 reads MNHEY; CDR2 reads SMNVEV (reference sequence).

V usage is TRBV7-9 and J usage is TRBJ2-7; 10 nucleotides line up with TRBD1. Germline V CDR1 and CDR2: SEHNR, FQNEAQ (reference sequence). The CDR3 covers 14 residues. With V trimmed by 8 bases and J by 3 bases, 7 bases remained unmatched. CDR3 sequence: CASSTGTGDYEQYF. In nucleotides, the CDR3 is TGTGCCAGCTCCACCGGGACAGGGGACTACGAGCAGTACTTC.

The chain recombines TRBV11-3 with TRBJ1-1; no reliable D call. The CDR3 extends over 14 amino acids. With 4 bases removed from V and 1 base from J, the gap between germline ends came to 10 bases. CDR1 and CDR2 (germline): SGHNT, YENEEA. The CDR3 DNA is TGTGCCAGCAGCTCCGGCGAGGGGAACACTGAAGCTTTCTTT. Translation gives CASSSGEGNTEAFF.

The rearrangement joins TRBV7-9 to TRBJ2-7; weak D call: TRBD2 (5 bases). Per germline, CDR1 SEHNR and CDR2 FQNEAQ (reference sequence). The V and J ends lost 3 bases and 3 bases respectively, with 15 bases between them. The CDR3 sequence is 15 residues long. The CDR3 is CASSLSATGNYEQYF. The CDR3 DNA reads TGTGCCAGCAGCTTGTCTGCGACGGGAAACTACGAGCAGTACTTC.

The chain is built from TRBV6-5 and TRBJ2-7; maybe TRBD2 (6 bases). Between the trimmed V and J ends, which lost 0 bases and 0 bases, there was a span of 9 bases. The CDR3 totals 15 residues. Germline V gene data show CDR1 as MNHEY and CDR2 as SVGAGI. CDR3 DNA: TGTGCCAGCAGTTACTCGGCGGGGAGCTCCTACGAGCAGTACTTC. Residues: CASSYSAGSSYEQYF.

V is TRBV9 and J is TRBJ2-2; D is possibly TRBD1 (5 bases). The CDR3 is made up of 17 amino acids. V gave up 0 bases and J gave up 4 bases, with 16 bases separating them. Germline loops: CDR1 SGDLS, CDR2 YYNGEE. The CDR3 is CASSVDPRGGTTGELFF. The DNA for the CDR3 is TGTGCCAGCAGCGTAGACCCTAGGGGCGGAACCACCGGGGAGCTGTTTTTT.

Only a few counts were recorded for this clone. This chain links TRBV19 with TRBJ2-1; D remains ambiguous. The V gene lost 10 bases and the J gene lost 10 bases, with 20 bases spanning the gap. The germline V gene encodes CDR1 LNHDA and CDR2 SQIVND (reference sequence). The CDR3 length is 13 residues. CDR3 DNA sequence: TGTGCCACCACCCGCGGCCTGGAGCAGGAGCAGTTCTTC. Its translation: CATTRGLEQEQFF.

The chain combines TRBV5-6 with TRBJ1-1; TRBD1 aligns across 8 bases. The CDR3 is 16 amino acids. Per the germline V gene, CDR1 is SGHDT and CDR2 is YYEEEE. Losses at the gene ends were 2 bases for V and 1 base for J; bases not matched to a gene: 7. In DNA, the CDR3 is TGTGCCAGCAGCTTAGAACCGGGACAGGCGAACACTGAAGCTTTCTTT. This translates into CASSLEPGQANTEAFF.

The gene calls are TRBV6-2 or TRBV6-3 and TRBJ2-3, with 7 bases aligning to TRBD1. The V and J ends lost 6 bases and 4 bases, in that order; junction bases with no gene match: 7. CDR3 length equals 14 residues. Germline values: CDR1 MNHEY, CDR2 SVGEGT. The CDR3, as DNA: TGTGCCAGCAGCCAGGACAGGTGGTCAGATACGCAGTATTTT. Its translation is CASSQDRWSDTQYF.

The chain recombines TRBV11-3 with TRBJ2-7; 12 nucleotides line up with TRBD2. V shed 5 bases and J 3 bases; nucleotides not matched to a gene: 5. Per germline, CDR1 SGHNT and CDR2 YENEEA. This CDR3 comprises 15 residues. As DNA, the CDR3 is TGTGCCAGCAGCCAACTAGCGGGGGGTTACTACGAGCAGTACTTC. Its protein is CASSQLAGGYYEQYF.

This clone has a single count. V usage is TRBV6-2 or TRBV6-3 and J usage is TRBJ1-2; TRBD1 is a possible D gene (6 bases). The CDR3 has 12 amino acids. CDR1 is MNHEY, CDR2 SVGEGT, per germline. The V and J ends lost 6 bases and 8 bases respectively, with 13 bases between them. CDR3 in amino acids: CASSNTGYGYTF. In DNA, the CDR3 is TGTGCCAGCAGCAATACAGGGTACGGCTACACCTTC.

V and J are TRBV11-2 and TRBJ1-2; 8 bases match TRBD1. Germline V gene sequence: CDR1 SGHAT, CDR2 FQNNGV. CDR3 size: 16 residues. V lost 3 bases and J lost 11; bases outside the gene matches: 17. CDR3 in amino acids: CASSLDHRGRMVRYTF. Written as DNA, the CDR3 is TGTGCCAGCAGCTTGGACCACAGGGGGAGGATGGTCAGGTACACCTTC.

This chain connects TRBV7-2 to TRBJ2-7, with a weak D call TRBD2 (6 bases). Trimming removed 1 base from V and 0 bases from J, with 16 bases in between. Germline V gives CDR1 SGHTA, CDR2 FQGNSA. The CDR3 extends over 17 amino acids. The chain's CDR3 is CASSLVGTGGSSYEQYF. Written as DNA, the CDR3 is TGTGCCAGCAGCTTAGTAGGCACCGGAGGGAGCTCCTACGAGCAGTACTTC.

This clone was found a few times. The J gene is TRBJ1-1, the V gene TRBV12-3 or TRBV12-4; weak D call: TRBD1 (6 bases). V shed 6 bases and J shed 11 bases, with 13 bases lying between them. The CDR3 contains 11 residues. The CDR3 DNA follows: TGTGCCAGCAGACAGGGAAGTTCTGCTTTCTTT. Protein product: CASRQGSSAFF.

V and J are TRBV29-1 and TRBJ2-7, with D perhaps matching TRBD1 (6 bases). The V end was cut by 5 bases, the J end by 6 bases, with 23 bases between. The CDR3 covers 15 residues. The germline gives CDR1 SQVTM, CDR2 ANQGSEA. CDR3 loop: CSVRERAGDLGEQYF. The CDR3 DNA follows: TGCAGCGTTAGGGAAAGGGCAGGGGATTTAGGCGAGCAGTACTTC.

This rearrangement joins TRBV6-6 to TRBJ2-1; 8 bases agree with TRBD2. Losses at the gene ends were 5 bases for V and 0 bases for J; bases not matched to a gene: 9. This CDR3 has 17 amino acids. From germline, CDR1 is MNHNY and CDR2 SVGAGI (reference sequence). CDR3 protein: CASSHILAGISYNEQFF. CDR3 coding DNA: TGTGCCAGCAGTCACATCTTAGCGGGGATCTCCTACAATGAGCAGTTCTTC.

The genes are TRBV2 and TRBJ2-1; 8 bases fit TRBD2. The CDR3 loop spans 16 amino acids. The V segment lost 6 bases and the J segment 7 bases; nucleotides outside the gene matches: 14. From germline, CDR1 is SNHLY and CDR2 FYNNEI. This CDR3 reads CASRLRSGTSRNEQFF. CDR3 DNA sequence: TGTGCCAGCAGACTTAGATCCGGGACTAGTAGGAATGAGCAGTTCTTC.

The CDR3 nucleotides are TGTGCCAGCAGCCAGGGGTTGGAAGCCGGGGAGCTGTTTTTT. Protein product: CASSQGLEAGELFF. The V call is TRBV7-9, the J call TRBJ2-2; possibly TRBD1 for D (6 bases). With 5 bases removed from V and 6 bases from J, the gap between germline ends came to 13 bases. CDR3 length: 14 residues. In germline, CDR1 is SEHNR, CDR2 FQNEAQ (reference sequence).

The chain carries TRBV19 and TRBJ1-3, with a weak D call TRBD1 (5 bases). Trimming left V 4 bases short and J 4 bases short, with 8 bases between. This CDR3 region has 13 residues. Germline V gene data show CDR1 as LNHDA and CDR2 as SQIVND (reference sequence). The CDR3 loop reads CASSTDMGNTIYF. For the CDR3, the DNA is TGTGCCAGTAGTACGGACATGGGAAACACCATATATTTT.

The gene calls are TRBV5-1 and TRBJ2-1, with TRBD1 as a possible D gene (5 bases). Germline V lookup: CDR1 SGHRS, CDR2 YFSETQ. The ends were cut back, 0 bases at V and 9 bases at J, with 7 bases in the middle. This CDR3 contains 12 residues. The CDR3 nucleotides are TGCGCCAGCAGCTTGGCCAGGGTTGAGCAGTTCTTC. Translating gives CASSLARVEQFF.

The genes are TRBV7-9 and TRBJ1-3; TRBD1 might be the D (5 bases). Germline assignment: CDR1 SEHNR and CDR2 FQNEAQ (reference sequence). Deletions cut 1 base from V and 3 bases from J, with 19 bases between. CDR3 length: 18 amino acids. The CDR3 spells CASSLGGGSPGRGNTIYF. CDR3 sequence (DNA): TGTGCCAGCAGCTTAGGGGGCGGCTCCCCAGGACGTGGAAACACCATATATTTT.

The chain recombines TRBV20-1 with TRBJ2-2; TRBD2 matches at 8 bases. This CDR3 comprises 13 residues. CDR1 and CDR2 (germline): DFQATT, SNEGSKA (reference sequence). The J segment lost 5 bases and the V segment lost 6 bases, leaving 5 bases of the junction unmatched. The CDR3 DNA reads as TGCAGTGCCAGTAGCGGGGCGACCGGGGAGCTGTTTTTT. This codes for CSASSGATGELFF.